These T cell receptor beta chains were read from a single sample in a study of blood T cell repertoires in COVID-19. Here immunoSEQ multiplex PCR was the method, and the copy in TCRdb shows in-frame clones only, minus some. In the table there are roughly 52,000 clones, over 85% of which are singletons. Specimen: peripheral blood. These receptor sequences come from a woman at least 80 years old with acute or convalescent COVID-19. Both conserved end residues are part of each CDR3. The D gene is left open where the match is weak. Clone size is shown for a subset of rows, as once, few, many or a class of expanded clone.

v_call	d_call	j_call	clone_size	cdr3_aa	cdr3_nt
TRBV7-2	TRBD1	TRBJ2-4	NA	CASSLEDRGRRLAKNIQYF	TGTGCCAGCAGCTTAGAGGACAGGGGGCGCCGACTAGCCAAAAACATTCAGTACTTC
TRBV19	NA	TRBJ1-5	NA	CASSARTTTGQPQHF	TGTGCCAGTAGCGCTCGGACGACGACAGGACAGCCCCAGCATTTT
TRBV6-1	TRBD2	TRBJ2-2	NA	CASSELGTSGTGELFF	TGTGCCAGCAGTGAACTGGGGACTAGCGGCACCGGGGAGCTGTTTTTT
TRBV5-1	TRBD1	TRBJ2-2	once	CASSLGQGAPGELFF	TGCGCCAGCAGCTTAGGACAGGGGGCCCCCGGGGAGCTGTTTTTT
TRBV5-1	TRBD1	TRBJ1-4	NA	CASSLATGSNEKLFF	TGCGCCAGCAGCTTGGCGACAGGGTCTAATGAAAAACTGTTTTTT
TRBV6-1	NA	TRBJ1-3	NA	CASSDPFYWQGEDTIYF	TGTGCCAGCAGTGATCCGTTCTATTGGCAGGGTGAGGACACCATATATTTT
TRBV19	TRBD1	TRBJ1-5	once	CASSLQGFDDNQPQHF	TGTGCCAGTAGTCTACAGGGGTTTGATGACAATCAGCCCCAGCATTTT
TRBV10-3	TRBD2	TRBJ2-1	NA	CATGTSGGSLEQFF	TGTGCCACGGGGACTAGCGGGGGGTCCCTTGAGCAGTTCTTC
TRBV5-1	NA	TRBJ1-1	NA	CASSLSMGGTEAFF	TGCGCCAGCAGCTTGTCTATGGGAGGTACTGAAGCTTTCTTT
TRBV6-2/TRBV6-3	TRBD1	TRBJ2-7	NA	CASSSRLDRAKQYF	TGTGCCAGCAGTTCCCGGCTTGACAGGGCCAAGCAGTACTTC